This record looks at one T cell receptor beta chain sequence and its context. Its target is unknown. The data were taken from a study of OX40 agonist ivuxolimab in advanced cancers. For the study at large: Three partial responders included one hepatocellular carcinoma patient and two cutaneous melanoma patients. Study-wide results and caveats: No determination was made of the antigen specificity of the expanded peripheral T cells.

Clones were sequenced by immunoSEQ multiplex PCR, and TCRdb holds only the in-frame ones, with some missing. The sample lists some 66,000 clones; roughly 87% were seen once. The germline V and J ends were trimmed by 7 bases and 6 bases, with 10 bases remaining between them. Germline-derived CDR1 and CDR2 are MNHNS and SASEGT. The CDR3 has 11 residues. The sample was CD4+ or CD8+ T cells sorted from blood, taken in a trial of the OX40 agonist ivuxolimab. This receptor was obtained from an adult with an advanced solid tumor such as melanoma, head and neck, liver or kidney cancer. The rearrangement joins TRBV6-1 to TRBJ2-7; possibly TRBD2 for D (5 bases). This CDR3 is CASIWGAEQYF. CDR3 nucleotides: TGTGCCAGCATCTGGGGAGCCGAGCAGTACTTC.